This T cell receptor beta chain was found in a study of T-cell memory formation after mild COVID-19. In its sample, this clonotype was seen a few times. What it binds is not known. Each CDR3 protein is one row after TCRdb ran MiXCR on the 5' RACE reads. This sample has hundreds of thousands of distinct CDR3 sequences, with 25% found just once. Whole-study findings and limits: Contracting clones from day 15 to 85 had balanced CD4/CD8; later expanders favoured CD4+. Chiefly within CM and EM were the contracting CD4+ clones; CD8+ ones were within EMRA. The study detected some responding clones in pre-infection memory, suggesting cross-reactive memory joined.

The clonotype comes from an adult woman who had mild COVID-19 (a few samples of this study predate the infection). Cell type and time point are not known. What was sequenced was PBMCs or a T cell subset sorted from them (not recorded which).

CDR3 amino acids: CASSRSVAKNIQYF. As DNA, the CDR3 is TGTGCCAGCAGCCGGTCGGTAGCCAAAAACATTCAGTACTTC. V gene TRBV7-9 combines with J gene TRBJ2-4; no firm D call. The CDR3 extends over 14 amino acids. V gave up 5 bases and J gave up 0 bases, with 8 bases separating them. Germline V gene lookup returns CDR1 SEHNR and CDR2 FQNEAQ (reference sequence).